Sequencing of this T cell receptor beta chain was carried out in a study of blood T cell repertoires in COVID-19. TCRdb's table, derived via immunoSEQ multiplex PCR, lists solely in-frame clones and lacks some. The sample holds about 150,000 clones, 80% to 90% seen once. The CDR3 is 16 amino acids. Germline-derived CDR1 and CDR2 are MNHEY and SVGEGT. V was trimmed by 1 base and J by 2 bases, leaving 12 bases between them. The receptor was derived from a man younger than 35 with COVID-19, enrolled during active disease. This chain connects TRBV6-2 or TRBV6-3 to TRBJ2-1; D is perhaps TRBD2 (6 bases). Sequences were obtained from peripheral blood. This CDR3 is CASSYFGGIPYNEQFF. CDR3 sequence (DNA): TGTGCCAGCAGTTACTTTGGGGGGATTCCCTACAATGAGCAGTTCTTC.